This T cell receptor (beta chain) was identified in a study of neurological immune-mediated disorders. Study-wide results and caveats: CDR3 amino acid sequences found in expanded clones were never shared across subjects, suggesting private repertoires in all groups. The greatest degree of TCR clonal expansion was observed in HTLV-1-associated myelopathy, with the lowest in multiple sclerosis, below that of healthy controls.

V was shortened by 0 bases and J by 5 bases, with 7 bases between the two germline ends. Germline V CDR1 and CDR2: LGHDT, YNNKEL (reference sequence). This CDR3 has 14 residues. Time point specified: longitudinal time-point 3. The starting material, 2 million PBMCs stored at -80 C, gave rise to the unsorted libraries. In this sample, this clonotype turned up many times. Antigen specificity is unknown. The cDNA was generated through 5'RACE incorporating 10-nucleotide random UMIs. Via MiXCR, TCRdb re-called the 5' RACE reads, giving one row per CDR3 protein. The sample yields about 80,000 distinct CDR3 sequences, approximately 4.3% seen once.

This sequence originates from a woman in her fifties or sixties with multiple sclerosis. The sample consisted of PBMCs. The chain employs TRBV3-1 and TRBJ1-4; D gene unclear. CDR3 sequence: CASSQDGQNEKLFF. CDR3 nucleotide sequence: TGTGCCAGCAGCCAAGATGGGCAGAATGAAAAACTGTTTTTT.